This record looks at one T cell receptor (beta chain) sequence and its context. This sample is part of a study of blood T cell repertoires in COVID-19. Across the whole study: Sample material is recorded as cDNA or gDNA derived from T cells, B-cell-depleted T cells, or PBMCs.

In the source study's methods: The authors estimated nucleated cell counts from reference gene primer amplification. TCRdb's table, derived via immunoSEQ multiplex PCR, lists solely in-frame clones and lacks some. V, J and clone size are those of that table, while D and trimming were read from the DNA. Seen here are about 140,000 clones, more than 65% observed once, and the top ten hold 4.2%. The CDR3 runs 14 residues. Germline CDR1 reads SGHVS; CDR2 reads FQNEAQ. V trimming: 5 bases; J trimming: 9 bases; junction bases outside the gene matches: 5. The sequencing sample was made of peripheral blood. The source is a man aged 55 to 70 with acute or convalescent COVID-19. The chain recombines TRBV7-8 with TRBJ2-1, with 12 bases aligning to TRBD1. The CDR3 region is CASSRGQGAFEQFF. The CDR3, as DNA: TGTGCCAGCAGCCGGGGACAGGGGGCATTTGAGCAGTTCTTC.